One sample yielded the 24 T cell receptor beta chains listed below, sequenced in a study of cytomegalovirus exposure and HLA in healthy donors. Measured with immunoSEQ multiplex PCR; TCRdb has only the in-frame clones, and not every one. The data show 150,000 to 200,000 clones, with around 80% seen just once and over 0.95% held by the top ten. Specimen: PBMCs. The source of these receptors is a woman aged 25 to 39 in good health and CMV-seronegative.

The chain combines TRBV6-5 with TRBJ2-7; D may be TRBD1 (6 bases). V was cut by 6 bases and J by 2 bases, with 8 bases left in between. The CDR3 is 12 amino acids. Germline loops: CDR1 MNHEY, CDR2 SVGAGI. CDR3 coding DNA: TGTGCCAGCAGGGACAGCGCCTACGAGCAGTACTTC. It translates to CASRDSAYEQYF.

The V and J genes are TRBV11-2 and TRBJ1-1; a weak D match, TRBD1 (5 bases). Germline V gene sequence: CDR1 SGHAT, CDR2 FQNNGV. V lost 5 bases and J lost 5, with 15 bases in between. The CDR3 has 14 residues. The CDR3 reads CASSRSGGGTEAFF. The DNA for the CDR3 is TGTGCCAGCAGCCGGAGCGGGGGAGGAACTGAAGCTTTCTTT.

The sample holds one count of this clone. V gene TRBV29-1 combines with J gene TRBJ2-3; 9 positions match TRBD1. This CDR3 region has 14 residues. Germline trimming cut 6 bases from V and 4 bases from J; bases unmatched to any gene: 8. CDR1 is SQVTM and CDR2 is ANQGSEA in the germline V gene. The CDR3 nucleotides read TGCAGCGTAGCCCAGGGACAGGGATCAGATACGCAGTATTTT. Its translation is CSVAQGQGSDTQYF.

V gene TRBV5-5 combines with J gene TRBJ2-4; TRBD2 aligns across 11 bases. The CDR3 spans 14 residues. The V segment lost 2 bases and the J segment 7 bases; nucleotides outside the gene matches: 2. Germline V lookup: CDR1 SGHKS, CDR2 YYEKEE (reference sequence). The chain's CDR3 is CASSLLAGANIQYF. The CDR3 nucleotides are TGTGCCAGCAGCTTACTAGCGGGAGCGAACATTCAGTACTTC.

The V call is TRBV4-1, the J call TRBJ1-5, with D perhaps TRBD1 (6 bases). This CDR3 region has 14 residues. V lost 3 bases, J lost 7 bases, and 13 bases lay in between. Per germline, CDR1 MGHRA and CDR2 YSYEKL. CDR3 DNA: TGCGCCAGCAGCCAGGACAGCGCGATCCAGCCCCAGCATTTT. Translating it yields CASSQDSAIQPQHF.

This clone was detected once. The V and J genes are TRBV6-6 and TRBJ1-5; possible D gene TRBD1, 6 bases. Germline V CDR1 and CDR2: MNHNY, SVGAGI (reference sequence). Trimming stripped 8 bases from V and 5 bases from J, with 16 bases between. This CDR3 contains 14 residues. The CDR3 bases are TGTGCCAGCTGGGCCAGGGGTGATGATCAGCCCCAGCATTTT. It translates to CASWARGDDQPQHF.

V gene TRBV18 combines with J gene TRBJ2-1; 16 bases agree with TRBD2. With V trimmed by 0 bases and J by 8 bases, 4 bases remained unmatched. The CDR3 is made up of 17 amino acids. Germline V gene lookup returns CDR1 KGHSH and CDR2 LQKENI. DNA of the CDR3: TGTGCCAGCTCACCACCGGGACTAGCGGGAGGGCACGATGAGCAGTTCTTC. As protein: CASSPPGLAGGHDEQFF.

The CDR3 spells CASMTDRLNTEAFF. The CDR3 nucleotides read TGTGCCAGCATGACGGACAGATTGAACACTGAAGCTTTCTTT. The chain carries TRBV2 and TRBJ1-1; weak D call: TRBD1 (6 bases). Germline CDR1 and CDR2: SNHLY and FYNNEI. This CDR3 has 14 residues. The V end lost 7 bases, the J end lost 0 bases, and 12 bases lay between the germline ends.

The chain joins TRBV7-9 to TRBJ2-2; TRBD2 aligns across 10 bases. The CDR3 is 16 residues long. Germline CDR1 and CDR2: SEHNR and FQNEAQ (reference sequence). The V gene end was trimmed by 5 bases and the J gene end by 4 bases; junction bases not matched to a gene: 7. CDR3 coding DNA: TGTGCCAGCAGCCCTAGCGGGAGAGACGTCACCGGGGAGCTGTTTTTT. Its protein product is CASSPSGRDVTGELFF.

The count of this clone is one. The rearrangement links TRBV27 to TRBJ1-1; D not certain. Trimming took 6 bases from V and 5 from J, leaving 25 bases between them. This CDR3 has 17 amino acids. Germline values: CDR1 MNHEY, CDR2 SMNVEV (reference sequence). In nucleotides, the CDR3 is TGTGCCAGCAGCGGTAAATCCCCCCGAGGCGATTGGACTGAAGCTTTCTTT. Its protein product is CASSGKSPRGDWTEAFF.

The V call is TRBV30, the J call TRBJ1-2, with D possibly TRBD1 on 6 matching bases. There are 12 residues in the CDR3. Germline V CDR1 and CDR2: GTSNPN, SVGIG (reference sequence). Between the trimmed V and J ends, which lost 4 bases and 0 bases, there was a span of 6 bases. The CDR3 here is CAWNRANYGYTF. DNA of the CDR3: TGTGCCTGGAACAGGGCTAACTATGGCTACACCTTC.

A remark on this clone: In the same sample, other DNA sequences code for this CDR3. The chain's CDR3 is CASSVDRNYGYTF. The CDR3 coding sequence is TGTGCCAGCAGCGTGGACAGAAACTATGGCTACACCTTC. V usage is TRBV9 and J usage is TRBJ1-2; weak D call: TRBD1 (6 bases). Germline V lookup: CDR1 SGDLS, CDR2 YYNGEE. The V and J ends lost 2 bases and 2 bases respectively, with 7 bases between them. The CDR3 loop spans 13 amino acids.

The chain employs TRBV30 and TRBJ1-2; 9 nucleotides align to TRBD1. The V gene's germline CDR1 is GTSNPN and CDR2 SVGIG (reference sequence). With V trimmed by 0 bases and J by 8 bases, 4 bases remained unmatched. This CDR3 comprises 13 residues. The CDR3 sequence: CAWSVWTGEGYTF. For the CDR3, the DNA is TGTGCCTGGAGTGTATGGACAGGGGAAGGCTACACCTTC.

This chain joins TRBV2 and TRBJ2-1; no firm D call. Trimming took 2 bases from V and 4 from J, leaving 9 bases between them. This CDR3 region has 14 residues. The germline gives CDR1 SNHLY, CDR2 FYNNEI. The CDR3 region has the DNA TGTGCCAGCAGTGAAATCGCGGCTTACAATGAGCAGTTCTTC. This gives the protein CASSEIAAYNEQFF.

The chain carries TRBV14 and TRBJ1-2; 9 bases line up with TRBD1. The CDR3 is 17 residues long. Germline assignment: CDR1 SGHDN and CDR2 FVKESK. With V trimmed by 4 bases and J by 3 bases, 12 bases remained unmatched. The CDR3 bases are TGTGCCAGCAGCCGGCCGGGACAGGGATTAAGGGACTATGGCTACACCTTC. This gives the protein CASSRPGQGLRDYGYTF.

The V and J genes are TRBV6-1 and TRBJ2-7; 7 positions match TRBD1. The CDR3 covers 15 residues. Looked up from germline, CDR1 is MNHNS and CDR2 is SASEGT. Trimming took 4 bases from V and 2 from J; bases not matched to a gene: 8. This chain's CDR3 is CASSAPGQRTYEQYF. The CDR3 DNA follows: TGTGCCAGCAGTGCCCCGGGACAGAGGACCTACGAGCAGTACTTC.

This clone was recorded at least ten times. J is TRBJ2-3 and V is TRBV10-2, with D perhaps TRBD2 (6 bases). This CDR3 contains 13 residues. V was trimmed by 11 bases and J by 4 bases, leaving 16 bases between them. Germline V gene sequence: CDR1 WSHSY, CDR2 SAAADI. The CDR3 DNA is TGCGCCTCGCGGGAAGATAGGTCAGATACGCAGTATTTT. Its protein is CASREDRSDTQYF.

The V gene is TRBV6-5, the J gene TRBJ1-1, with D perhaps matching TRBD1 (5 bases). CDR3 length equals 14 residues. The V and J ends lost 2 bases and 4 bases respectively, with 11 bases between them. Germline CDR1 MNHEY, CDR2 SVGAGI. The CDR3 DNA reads TGTGCCAGCAGTTACGGCAGGGTCGGCACTGAAGCTTTCTTT. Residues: CASSYGRVGTEAFF.

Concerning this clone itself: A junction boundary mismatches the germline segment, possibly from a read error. This CDR3 reads CASSEAGGTGANVLTF. In nucleotides, the CDR3 is TGTGCCAGCAGTGAAGCGGGCGGGACTGGGGCTAACGTCCTGACTTTC. This chain uses TRBV6-1 with TRBJ2-6; possible D gene TRBD2, 6 bases. CDR1 and CDR2 (germline): MNHNS, SASEGT. The CDR3 loop spans 16 amino acids.

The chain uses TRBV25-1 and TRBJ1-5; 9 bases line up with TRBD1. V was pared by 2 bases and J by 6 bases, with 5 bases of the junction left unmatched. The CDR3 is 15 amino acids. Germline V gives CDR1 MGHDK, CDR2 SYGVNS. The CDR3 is CASSEGDRVFQPQHF. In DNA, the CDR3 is TGTGCCAGCAGTGAAGGGGACAGGGTTTTTCAGCCCCAGCATTTT.

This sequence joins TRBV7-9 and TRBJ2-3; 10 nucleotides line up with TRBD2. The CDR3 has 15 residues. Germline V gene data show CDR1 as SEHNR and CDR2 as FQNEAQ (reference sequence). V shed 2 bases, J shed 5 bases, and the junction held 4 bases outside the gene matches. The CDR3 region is CASSLSGRAKDTQYF. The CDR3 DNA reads TGTGCCAGCAGCTTAAGCGGGAGGGCCAAAGATACGCAGTATTTT.

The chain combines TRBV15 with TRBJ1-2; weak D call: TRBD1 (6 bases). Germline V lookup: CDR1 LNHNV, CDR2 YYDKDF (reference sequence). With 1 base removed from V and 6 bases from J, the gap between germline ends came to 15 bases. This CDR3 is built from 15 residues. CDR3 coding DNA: TGTGCCACCAGCAGAGCGGGAACAGGGTCGCATGGCTACACCTTC. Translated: CATSRAGTGSHGYTF.

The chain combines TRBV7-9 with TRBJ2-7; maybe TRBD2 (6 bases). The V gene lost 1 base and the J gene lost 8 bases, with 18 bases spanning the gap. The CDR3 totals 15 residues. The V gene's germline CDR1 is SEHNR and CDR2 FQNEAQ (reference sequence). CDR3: CASSLVMEGSIKQYF. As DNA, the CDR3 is TGTGCCAGCAGCTTAGTAATGGAGGGGTCCATTAAGCAGTACTTC.

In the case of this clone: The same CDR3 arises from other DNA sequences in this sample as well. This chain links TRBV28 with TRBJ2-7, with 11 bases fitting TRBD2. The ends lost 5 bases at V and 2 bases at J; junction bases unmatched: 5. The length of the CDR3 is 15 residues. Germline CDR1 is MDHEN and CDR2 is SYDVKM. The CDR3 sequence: CASSQTSGGTYEQYF. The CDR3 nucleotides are TGTGCCAGCAGTCAAACTAGCGGGGGTACCTACGAGCAGTACTTC.